These 25 T cell receptor beta chains came from one sample sequenced in a study of OX40 agonist ivuxolimab in advanced cancers. Only in-frame clones appear in the TCRdb table, and some are missing; sequencing was by immunoSEQ multiplex PCR. The sample has tens of thousands of clones, around 86% seen once. The specimen comprised CD4+ or CD8+ T cells sorted from blood, sampled in a trial of the OX40 agonist ivuxolimab. These TCRs come from an adult with an advanced solid tumor such as melanoma, head and neck, liver or kidney cancer.

The chain is built from TRBV6-5 and TRBJ1-4; 8 bases map to TRBD1. The J segment lost 4 bases and the V segment lost 6 bases, leaving 4 bases of the junction unmatched. This CDR3 contains 14 residues. CDR1 is MNHEY and CDR2 is SVGAGI in the germline V gene. The chain's CDR3 is CASRRQGINEKLFF. CDR3 bases: TGTGCCAGCAGGCGACAGGGGATTAATGAAAAACTGTTTTTT.

In the case of this clone: Other nucleotide sequences from this sample produce the same CDR3. The rearrangement links TRBV5-5 to TRBJ2-7; no reliable D call. Between the trimmed V and J ends, which lost 2 bases and 0 bases, there was a span of 6 bases. In germline, CDR1 is SGHKS, CDR2 YYEKEE (reference sequence). The CDR3 contains 13 residues. Written as DNA, the CDR3 is TGTGCCAGCAGCTTCGGATACTCCTACGAGCAGTACTTC. Its protein product is CASSFGYSYEQYF.

This clone has just one count. CDR3 sequence reads: CASSVGGRPTYNEQFF. The DNA of the CDR3 is TGCGCCAGCAGCGTGGGGGGGCGACCGACCTACAATGAGCAGTTCTTC. V gene TRBV4-1 combines with J gene TRBJ2-1; perhaps TRBD2 as D (7 bases). Deletions cut 5 bases from V and 2 bases from J, with 16 bases between. The CDR3 has 16 amino acids. CDR1 and CDR2 (germline): MGHRA, YSYEKL.

This chain links TRBV7-8 with TRBJ2-7; 7 bases are a match to TRBD1. Germline V gene lookup returns CDR1 SGHVS and CDR2 FQNEAQ. J gave up 0 bases and V 4 bases, and 0 bases lay outside the gene matches. This CDR3 is built from 13 residues. CDR3 residues: CASSWDSSYEQYF. The CDR3 nucleotides read TGTGCCAGCAGCTGGGACAGCTCCTACGAGCAGTACTTC. The full variable domain, completed using reference TRBV7-8 and TRBJ2-7, is GAGVSQSPRYKVAKRGQDVALRCDPISGHVSLFWYQQALGQGPEFLTYFQNEAQLDKSGLPSDRFFAERPEGSVSTLKIQRTQQEDSAVYLCASSWDSSYEQYFGPGTRLTVT.

The CDR3 here is CASSLVGYSNTEAFF. The CDR3 DNA reads TGCGCCAGCAGCTTGGTGGGATACTCGAACACTGAAGCTTTCTTT. This chain connects TRBV5-1 to TRBJ1-1; no reliable D call. Per the germline V gene, CDR1 is SGHRS and CDR2 is YFSETQ. V gave up 0 bases and J gave up 1 base, with 10 bases separating them. CDR3 length equals 15 residues.

The chain couples TRBV11-2 to TRBJ2-2, with 13 bases that match TRBD2. Germline CDR1 and CDR2: SGHAT and FQNNGV. V lost 5 bases and J lost 6; bases outside the gene matches: 12. CDR3 length: 18 amino acids. CDR3 DNA sequence: TGTGCCAGCAGCAGGGGACTAGCGGGATATAAAGTATCCGGGGAGCTGTTTTTT. It yields the protein CASSRGLAGYKVSGELFF.

Notes on this clone: This sample includes further DNA sequences coding for the same CDR3. The chain is built from TRBV2 and TRBJ1-1, with D tentatively TRBD1 (5 bases). There are 14 residues in the CDR3. V was cut by 7 bases and J by 1 base, with 13 bases left in between. The germline V gene has CDR1 SNHLY and CDR2 FYNNEI. The CDR3 protein is CASNGRGGNTEAFF. Here the CDR3 DNA reads TGTGCCAGCAATGGGCGGGGGGGGAACACTGAAGCTTTCTTT.

The rearrangement joins TRBV28 to TRBJ2-1; D remains ambiguous. The CDR3 has 12 amino acids. Germline V gives CDR1 MDHEN, CDR2 SYDVKM. The germline V and J ends were trimmed by 3 bases and 9 bases, with 9 bases remaining between them. In DNA, the CDR3 is TGTGCCAGCAGTTTGGGTGGTTTTGAGCAGTTCTTC. It yields the protein CASSLGGFEQFF.

This clone was seen once. This sequence joins TRBV21-1 and TRBJ2-1; the tabulated D call, TRBD1, remains unverified against the DNA. TRBV21-1 is a listed pseudogene. This CDR3 comprises 18 residues. This CDR3 reads CASSKGRTLASSYNEQFF. CDR3 DNA: TGTGCCAGCAGCAAAGGTCGGACATTAGCCTCTTCCTACAATGAGCAGTTCTTC.

V usage is TRBV6-1 and J usage is TRBJ2-1; D is uncertain. V was pared by 1 base and J by 5 bases, with 9 bases between. The germline V gene encodes CDR1 MNHNS and CDR2 SASEGT. This CDR3 is built from 14 residues. DNA of the CDR3: TGTGCCAGCAGTGAAGGAAAACAGAACAATGAGCAGTTCTTC. It is translated as CASSEGKQNNEQFF.

The chain recombines TRBV30 with TRBJ2-1, with 7 positions matching TRBD1. Per germline, CDR1 GTSNPN and CDR2 SVGIG (reference sequence). V gave up 5 bases and J gave up 5 bases; unmatched junction bases: 9. The CDR3 contains 14 residues. The DNA for the CDR3 is TGTGCCTGGTGGGACAGCTCAATTAACAATGAGCAGTTCTTC. This codes for CAWWDSSINNEQFF. The full variable domain, in which reference TRBV30 and TRBJ2-1 provide the parts outside the CDR3, is SQTIHQWPATLVQPVGSPLSLECTVEGTSNPNLYWYRQAAGRGLQLLFYSVGIGQISSEVPQNLSASRPQDRQFILSSKKLLLSDSGFYLCAWWDSSINNEQFFGPGTRLTVL.

The table lists this clone with a count of one. This chain uses TRBV5-5 with TRBJ1-2; 7 positions match TRBD1. The CDR3 has 14 amino acids. The junction had 11 bases not matched to a gene; V was cut back by 4 bases and J by 8 bases. Germline loops: CDR1 SGHKS, CDR2 YYEKEE (reference sequence). CDR3 region: CASSPSTGMRGYTF. CDR3 DNA: TGTGCCAGCAGCCCATCGACAGGGATGAGGGGCTACACCTTC.

The rearrangement uses TRBV28 and TRBJ2-7; D gene ambiguous. The length of the CDR3 is 11 residues. The germline V gene encodes CDR1 MDHEN and CDR2 SYDVKM. Trimming pared 3 bases from V and 7 bases from J, leaving 7 bases between. The CDR3 nucleotides are TGTGCCAGCAGTTTCTTGGGGGAGCAGTACTTC. The encoded protein is CASSFLGEQYF.

In DNA form, the CDR3 reads TGTGCCAGCAGACAAGACAGCTATGAGCAGTTCTTC. Translating it yields CASRQDSYEQFF. V is TRBV13 and J is TRBJ2-1; TRBD1 is a possible D gene (5 bases). The V and J ends lost 6 bases and 8 bases respectively, with 11 bases between them. CDR1 and CDR2 from the germline V gene are PRHDT and FYEKMQ (reference sequence). The CDR3 has 12 amino acids. Complete variable domain (other parts from reference TRBV13 and TRBJ2-1): AAGVIQSPRHLIKEKRETATLKCYPIPRHDTVYWYQQGPGQDPQFLISFYEKMQSDKGSIPDRFSAQQFSDYHSELNMSSLELGDSALYFCASRQDSYEQFFGPGTRLTVL.

The sample holds a few counts of this clone. V gene TRBV29-1 combines with J gene TRBJ1-3; D is undetermined. V was pared by 6 bases and J by 4 bases, with 19 bases between. The CDR3 sequence is 15 residues long. The germline V gene has CDR1 SQVTM and CDR2 ANQGSEA. CDR3 bases: TGCAGCGTAGACACCGGGGTCACCCTCGGAAACACCATATATTTT. It encodes CSVDTGVTLGNTIYF.

The chain couples TRBV2 to TRBJ2-3; 7 nucleotides line up with TRBD2. CDR3 length: 13 residues. Trimming took 3 bases from V and 5 from J; bases not matched to a gene: 2. Germline CDR1 SNHLY, CDR2 FYNNEI. Here the CDR3 reads CASSEGGGDTQYF. The CDR3 DNA reads as TGTGCCAGCAGTGAGGGGGGGGGAGATACGCAGTATTTT.

This clone was seen only a few times. The chain recombines TRBV5-6 with TRBJ2-2, with a weak D call TRBD1 (6 bases). V was shortened by 6 bases and J by 3 bases, with 15 bases between the two germline ends. This CDR3 contains 15 residues. CDR1 and CDR2 from the germline V gene are SGHDT and YYEEEE. This chain's CDR3 is CASIRWGQHTGELFF. The CDR3 bases are TGTGCCAGCATACGTTGGGGGCAACACACCGGGGAGCTGTTTTTT.

The chain couples TRBV5-1 to TRBJ1-1, with TRBD1 identical over 7 bases. The CDR3 totals 13 residues. Germline CDR1 and CDR2: SGHRS and YFSETQ. V shed 6 bases and J 7 bases; nucleotides not matched to a gene: 9. The CDR3 nucleotides read TGCGCCAGCACCATTACAGGGGCGAATGAAGCTTTCTTT. It codes for CASTITGANEAFF.

The genes are TRBV5-1 and TRBJ2-1, with a weak D call TRBD1 (6 bases). This CDR3 has 19 amino acids. V gave up 4 bases and J gave up 7 bases, with 30 bases separating them. Germline V gene sequence: CDR1 SGHRS, CDR2 YFSETQ. The DNA of the CDR3 is TGCGCCAGCAGCCACCGGGATGGGGCGACAGGTCGTGGGGGAAATGAGCAGTTCTTC. This codes for CASSHRDGATGRGGNEQFF.

The chain employs TRBV10-3 and TRBJ2-3, with TRBD1 matching over 8 bases. The J segment lost 4 bases and the V segment lost 1 base, leaving 13 bases of the junction unmatched. The CDR3 length is 18 residues. Germline loops: CDR1 ENHRY, CDR2 SYGVKD. CDR3 DNA: TGTGCCATCAGTGAGTTGTTATCGGCAGGGGGCGATGCAGATACGCAGTATTTT. Protein product: CAISELLSAGGDADTQYF.

The chain recombines TRBV11-1 with TRBJ2-1, with TRBD1 identical over 7 bases. The CDR3 is 15 amino acids. Germline V gene lookup returns CDR1 SGHAT and CDR2 FQDESV (reference sequence). The J segment lost 0 bases and the V segment lost 3 bases, leaving 2 bases of the junction unmatched. As DNA, the CDR3 is TGTGCCAGCAGCTTGGGACAGAGCTCCTACAATGAGCAGTTCTTC. Translating it yields CASSLGQSSYNEQFF.

The V and J genes are TRBV18 and TRBJ1-1; D not certain. V lost 2 bases, J lost 2 bases, and 15 bases lay in between. The V gene's germline CDR1 is KGHSH and CDR2 LQKENI. The CDR3 has 16 residues. The CDR3 reads CASSPRDGRPNTEAFF. The CDR3 coding sequence is TGTGCCAGCTCACCAAGAGACGGGCGACCCAACACTGAAGCTTTCTTT.

The chain is built from TRBV30 and TRBJ2-1; D gene unclear. In germline, CDR1 is GTSNPN, CDR2 SVGIG (reference sequence). Trimming took 8 bases from V and 0 from J, leaving 17 bases between them. The CDR3 spans 15 residues. The DNA for the CDR3 is TGTGCCGCGGAAGGCGGAGACTTCTCCTACAATGAGCAGTTCTTC. Translation: CAAEGGDFSYNEQFF.

This sequence joins TRBV7-9 and TRBJ2-7; perhaps TRBD2 as D (5 bases). The germline CDR1 and CDR2 sequences are SEHNR and FQNEAQ (reference sequence). The V gene lost 5 bases and the J gene lost 0 bases, with 5 bases spanning the gap. The CDR3 totals 12 residues. CDR3 nucleotides: TGTGCCAGCAGCACTAGCTCCTACGAGCAGTACTTC. Its translation is CASSTSSYEQYF. Full variable domain (missing parts from reference TRBV7-9 and TRBJ2-7): DTGVSQNPRHKITKRGQNVTFRCDPISEHNRLYWYRQTLGQGPEFLTYFQNEAQLEKSRLLSDRFSAERPKGSFSTLEIQRTEQGDSAMYLCASSTSSYEQYFGPGTRLTVT.

Comment on this clone: This CDR3 is also generated by other DNA sequences in the sample. V gene TRBV5-1 combines with J gene TRBJ2-7; no clear D. This CDR3 is built from 13 residues. Trimming removed 0 bases at V and 3 bases at J, with 7 bases between. CDR1 and CDR2 from the germline V gene are SGHRS and YFSETQ. The CDR3 protein is CASSLAPDYEQYF. The CDR3 bases are TGCGCCAGCAGCTTGGCCCCAGACTACGAGCAGTACTTC.